The next 21 T cell receptor beta chains were all read from a single sample in a study of T-cell memory formation after mild COVID-19. TCRdb processed the 5' RACE reads anew with MiXCR; each CDR3 protein has one entry. The data contain under 50,000 distinct CDR3 sequences, roughly a quarter of them singletons. Sequencing used PBMCs or a T cell subset sorted from them (not recorded which). These receptors were collected from a man between 18 and 35 years old who had mild COVID-19 (a few samples of this study predate the infection). Cell type and time point are not known.

The chain links TRBV4-3 to TRBJ2-1; TRBD1 matches at 10 bases. The CDR3 runs 17 residues. The V gene end was trimmed by 4 bases and the J gene end by 7 bases; junction bases not matched to a gene: 13. Germline CDR1 LGHNA, CDR2 YSLEER. In DNA form, the CDR3 reads TGCGCCAGCAGCCCCTCCAGGGGGACAGGGGCAGAAAATGAGCAGTTCTTC. This encodes CASSPSRGTGAENEQFF.

The chain is built from TRBV20-1 and TRBJ2-1, with TRBD2 identical over 9 bases. CDR1 is DFQATT, CDR2 SNEGSKA, per germline (reference sequence). The CDR3 sequence is 14 residues long. The CDR3 region is CSERSGRSYNEQFF. CDR3 in DNA: TGCAGCGAGAGAAGCGGGAGGTCTTACAATGAGCAGTTCTTC.

This clonotype turned up a few times. This chain uses TRBV4-1 with TRBJ1-1; tentatively, D is TRBD1 (6 bases). The CDR3 runs 13 residues. In germline, CDR1 is MGHRA, CDR2 YSYEKL. V lost 0 bases and J lost 6, with 8 bases in between. CDR3 amino acids: CASSQEGHSEAFF. CDR3 DNA: TGCGCCAGCAGCCAAGAGGGACACTCTGAAGCTTTCTTT.

J is TRBJ2-1 and V is TRBV9; D tentatively fits TRBD1 or TRBD2 (7 bases each). CDR3 length equals 16 residues. Germline V gene lookup returns CDR1 SGDLS and CDR2 YYNGEE. V was clipped by 0 bases and J by 3 bases, with 13 bases between them. The CDR3 region is CASSVGEGANYNEQFF. The CDR3 DNA is TGTGCCAGCAGCGTAGGGGAGGGGGCGAACTACAATGAGCAGTTCTTC. Full variable domain (remainder filled in from reference TRBV9 and TRBJ2-1): DSGVTQTPKHLITATGQRVTLRCSPRSGDLSVYWYQQSLDQGLQFLIQYYNGEERAKGNILERFSAQQFPDLHSELNLSSLELGDSALYFCASSVGEGANYNEQFFGPGTRLTVL.

The chain joins TRBV6-5 to TRBJ1-1, with D perhaps TRBD1 (6 bases). CDR1 and CDR2 from the germline V gene are MNHEY and SVGAGI. V was cut by 5 bases and J by 4 bases, with 17 bases left in between. The CDR3 contains 15 residues. The CDR3 protein is CASSPFTGAGTEAFF. CDR3 in DNA: TGTGCCAGCAGTCCGTTCACGGGGGCAGGCACTGAAGCTTTCTTT.

Concerning this clonotype itself: A read error may account for a junction end that differs from germline. V usage is TRBV20-1 and J usage is TRBJ2-1, with TRBD2 matching 15 bases. Germline CDR1 reads DFQATT; CDR2 reads SNEGSKA (reference sequence). The CDR3 length is 15 residues. CDR3 DNA: TGCAGTGCGGACTGGACTAGCGGGGGGGCTGGTGAGGAGTTCTTC. Translated: CSADWTSGGAGEEFF.

This chain links TRBV7-6 with TRBJ2-1; 10 nucleotides align to TRBD1. CDR1 and CDR2 (germline): SGHVS, FNYEAQ. The CDR3 has 15 amino acids. The ends lost 1 base at V and 6 bases at J; junction bases unmatched: 3. CDR3 DNA: TGTGCCAGCAGCTTAGTTGGGACAGGGGCCAATGAGCAGTTCTTC. Translating it yields CASSLVGTGANEQFF.

In this sample, this clonotype turned up a few times. This chain uses TRBV4-1 with TRBJ2-7, with TRBD1 identical over 7 bases. V lost 4 bases to trimming and J lost 5 bases; unmatched junction nucleotides: 11. The CDR3 contains 15 residues. Germline V lookup: CDR1 MGHRA, CDR2 YSYEKL. CDR3 loop: CASSPRQGESHEQYF. Written as DNA, the CDR3 is TGCGCCAGCAGCCCGAGACAGGGCGAATCCCACGAGCAGTACTTC.

The chain carries TRBV24-1 and TRBJ2-3; D is unresolved. This CDR3 region has 14 residues. Trimming took off 10 bases at V and 0 bases at J, with 13 bases between the two ends. The germline V gene encodes CDR1 KGHDR and CDR2 SFDVKD. The CDR3 sequence is CATQSAASTDTQYF. The CDR3 coding sequence is TGTGCCACACAGTCCGCAGCTAGCACAGATACGCAGTATTTT.

The rearrangement uses TRBV20-1 and TRBJ2-3; maybe TRBD2 (6 bases). The CDR3 totals 12 residues. Germline CDR1 DFQATT, CDR2 SNEGSKA (reference sequence). The V end was cut by 3 bases, the J end by 14 bases, with 18 bases between. The CDR3 DNA follows: TGCAGTGCTAGCGGGACTCCTATATCGGGGTATTTT. Protein product: CSASGTPISGYF.

This clonotype appeared many times. The chain links TRBV4-2 to TRBJ2-1, with 10 bases lining up with TRBD2. Germline-derived CDR1 and CDR2 are LGHNA and YNFKEQ. V lost 2 bases to trimming and J lost 4 bases; unmatched junction nucleotides: 8. This CDR3 is 17 amino acids long. In nucleotides, the CDR3 is TGTGCCAGCAGCCAAAACTTACCTAGCGGGGGATACAATGAGCAGTTCTTC. Its translation is CASSQNLPSGGYNEQFF.

This clonotype has only a few counts. This rearrangement joins TRBV20-1 to TRBJ2-5; D gene unclear. The V end lost 0 bases, the J end lost 5 bases, and 13 bases lay between the germline ends. CDR1 is DFQATT and CDR2 is SNEGSKA in the germline V gene (reference sequence). The CDR3 runs to 14 residues. CDR3 in DNA: TGCAGTGCTAGAGATCTGCTAATTCTCGAGACCCAGTACTTC. Translating it yields CSARDLLILETQYF.

This clonotype was seen only a few times. The chain uses TRBV6-2 or TRBV6-3 and TRBJ2-1; D uncertain. The CDR3 has 10 residues. The germline V gene encodes CDR1 MNHEY and CDR2 SVGEGT. Trimming removed 8 bases at V and 6 bases at J, with 5 bases between. CDR3 residues: CASGINEQFF. CDR3 nucleotides: TGTGCCAGCGGCATCAATGAGCAGTTCTTC.

A few counts support this clonotype. The DNA for the CDR3 is TGCAGCGCGGGGGGACAGGGGCCAGATACGCAGTATTTT. As protein: CSAGGQGPDTQYF. V gene TRBV29-1 combines with J gene TRBJ2-3; 10 bases agree with TRBD1. The CDR3 has 13 amino acids. Losses at the gene ends were 7 bases for V and 4 bases for J; bases not matched to a gene: 5. Looked up from germline, CDR1 is SQVTM and CDR2 is ANQGSEA.

This clonotype was recorded at least ten times. The chain's CDR3 is CAISEPGGPWDTQYF. The DNA of the CDR3 is TGTGCCATCAGTGAGCCGGGGGGGCCGTGGGATACGCAGTATTTT. The rearrangement links TRBV10-3 to TRBJ2-3; 8 bases match TRBD2. Per the germline V gene, CDR1 is ENHRY and CDR2 is SYGVKD. The junction had 7 bases not matched to a gene; V was cut back by 2 bases and J by 6 bases. The CDR3 covers 15 residues.

This clonotype showed up just a few times. J is TRBJ2-5 and V is TRBV4-1; D not certain. The CDR3 totals 15 residues. V was trimmed by 3 bases and J by 0 bases, leaving 11 bases between them. Germline V lookup: CDR1 MGHRA, CDR2 YSYEKL. The CDR3 nucleotides are TGCGCCAGCAGCCATTTTGGGCTTAACCAAGAGACCCAGTACTTC. Protein: CASSHFGLNQETQYF.

In its sample, this clonotype was seen once. A much larger clonotype is one base distant, so this may be a read error. The chain employs TRBV20-1 and TRBJ2-3, with 9 bases fitting TRBD2. The germline CDR1 and CDR2 sequences are DFQATT and SNEGSKA (reference sequence). The length of the CDR3 is 17 residues. As DNA, the CDR3 is TGCAGTGCTGGAAGGGGAGATAGCGGGGGAGGCACAGATAAGCAGTATTTT. Amino acids: CSAGRGDSGGGTDKQYF.

The chain links TRBV21-1 to TRBJ2-3; TRBD1 is the table's D call and was not checked against the DNA. TRBV21-1 is an annotated pseudogene. CDR3 length: 13 residues. CDR3 sequence reads: CASSAQGLDTQYF. The CDR3, as DNA: TGTGCCAGCAGCGCCCAGGGGTTAGATACGCAGTATTTT.

In this sample, this clonotype turned up many times. CDR3 loop: CASSEGAVLEQYV. The CDR3 bases are TGTGCCAGCAGTGAAGGGGCAGTCCTCGAGCAGTACGTC. The genes are TRBV6-1 and TRBJ2-7; no reliable D call. The CDR3 length is 13 residues. With 1 base removed from V and 6 bases from J, the gap between germline ends came to 10 bases. The germline CDR1 and CDR2 sequences are MNHNS and SASEGT.

The V call is TRBV4-1, the J call TRBJ2-3, with TRBD2 matching over 11 bases. CDR1 is MGHRA, CDR2 YSYEKL, per germline. Germline trimming cut 4 bases from V and 5 bases from J; bases unmatched to any gene: 8. This CDR3 region has 16 residues. The CDR3 region is CASSLRLAGPRDTQYF. CDR3 in DNA: TGCGCCAGCAGCCTCCGACTAGCGGGGCCGAGAGATACGCAGTATTTT.

This clonotype is judged large. This sequence joins TRBV6-2 or TRBV6-3 and TRBJ1-5, with D possibly matching TRBD1 (5 bases). The V gene's germline CDR1 is MNHEY and CDR2 SVGEGT. The V and J ends lost 6 bases and 2 bases respectively, with 11 bases between them. CDR3 size: 14 residues. CDR3 residues: CASRSLQGNQPQHF. The CDR3 coding sequence is TGTGCCAGCAGATCACTACAGGGCAATCAGCCCCAGCATTTT.